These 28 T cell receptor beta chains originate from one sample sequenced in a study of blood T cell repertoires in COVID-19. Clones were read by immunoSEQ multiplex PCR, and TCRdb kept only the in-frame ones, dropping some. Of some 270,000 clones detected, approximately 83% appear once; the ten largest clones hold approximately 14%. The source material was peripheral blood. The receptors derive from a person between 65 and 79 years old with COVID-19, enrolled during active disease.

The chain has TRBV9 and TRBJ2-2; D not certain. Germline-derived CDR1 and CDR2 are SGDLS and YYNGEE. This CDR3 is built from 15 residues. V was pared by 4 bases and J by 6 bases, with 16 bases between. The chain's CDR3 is CASSPRLVAAGELFF. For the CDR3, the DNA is TGTGCCAGCAGCCCCCGGTTGGTGGCGGCCGGGGAGCTGTTTTTT. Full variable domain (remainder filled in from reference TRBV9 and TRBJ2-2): DSGVTQTPKHLITATGQRVTLRCSPRSGDLSVYWYQQSLDQGLQFLIQYYNGEERAKGNILERFSAQQFPDLHSELNLSSLELGDSALYFCASSPRLVAAGELFFGEGSRLTVL.

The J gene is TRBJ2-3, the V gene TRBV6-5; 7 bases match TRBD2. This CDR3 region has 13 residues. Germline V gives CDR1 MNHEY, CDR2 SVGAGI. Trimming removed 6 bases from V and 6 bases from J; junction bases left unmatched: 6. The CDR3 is CASSRGSADTQYF. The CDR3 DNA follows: TGTGCCAGCAGCCGCGGGAGTGCGGATACGCAGTATTTT.

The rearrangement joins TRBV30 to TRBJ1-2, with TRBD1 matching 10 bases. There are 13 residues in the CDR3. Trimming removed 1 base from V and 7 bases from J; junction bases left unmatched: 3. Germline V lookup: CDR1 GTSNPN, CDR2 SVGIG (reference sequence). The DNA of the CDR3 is TGTGCCTGGAGTGGCGGACAGGGGGGTGGCTACACCTTC. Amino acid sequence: CAWSGGQGGGYTF.

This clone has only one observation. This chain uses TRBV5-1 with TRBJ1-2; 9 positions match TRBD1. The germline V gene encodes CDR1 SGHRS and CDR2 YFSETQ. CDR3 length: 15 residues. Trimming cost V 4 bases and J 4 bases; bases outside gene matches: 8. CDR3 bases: TGCGCCAGCAGCCCCCAAACGGGACAGGGCTATGGCTACACCTTC. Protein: CASSPQTGQGYGYTF.

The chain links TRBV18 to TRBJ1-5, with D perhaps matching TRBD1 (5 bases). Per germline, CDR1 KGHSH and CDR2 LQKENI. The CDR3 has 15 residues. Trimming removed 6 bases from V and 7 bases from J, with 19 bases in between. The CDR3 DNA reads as TGTGCCAGCTCCCAGCAGGGTAGGATGGGCCAGCCCCAGCATTTT. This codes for CASSQQGRMGQPQHF.

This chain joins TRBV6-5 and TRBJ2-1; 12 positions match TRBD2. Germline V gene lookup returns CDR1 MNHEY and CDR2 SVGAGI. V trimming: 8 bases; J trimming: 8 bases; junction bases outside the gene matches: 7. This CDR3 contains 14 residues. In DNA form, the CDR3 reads TGTGCCAGCTGGACTAGCGGGGCTTTGGATGAGCAGTTCTTC. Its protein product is CASWTSGALDEQFF.

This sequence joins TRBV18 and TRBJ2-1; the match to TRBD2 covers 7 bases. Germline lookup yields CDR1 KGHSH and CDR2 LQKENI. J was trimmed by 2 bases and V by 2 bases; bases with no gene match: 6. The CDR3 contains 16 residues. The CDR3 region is CASSPLSSGAYNEQFF. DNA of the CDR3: TGTGCCAGCTCACCATTATCTAGCGGTGCCTACAATGAGCAGTTCTTC.

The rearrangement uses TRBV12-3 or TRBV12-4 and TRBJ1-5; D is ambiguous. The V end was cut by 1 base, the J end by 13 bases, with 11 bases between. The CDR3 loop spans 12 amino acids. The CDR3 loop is CASSLGAGLQHF. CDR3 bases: TGTGCCAGCAGTTTAGGAGCAGGTCTTCAGCATTTT.

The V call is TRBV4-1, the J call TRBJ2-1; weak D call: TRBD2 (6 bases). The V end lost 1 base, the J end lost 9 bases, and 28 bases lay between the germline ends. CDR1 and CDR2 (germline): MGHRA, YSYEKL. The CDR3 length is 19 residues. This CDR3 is CASSQAFGTTVPAGSEQFF. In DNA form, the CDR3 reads TGCGCCAGCAGCCAAGCTTTCGGAACAACGGTGCCCGCGGGGAGTGAGCAGTTCTTC.

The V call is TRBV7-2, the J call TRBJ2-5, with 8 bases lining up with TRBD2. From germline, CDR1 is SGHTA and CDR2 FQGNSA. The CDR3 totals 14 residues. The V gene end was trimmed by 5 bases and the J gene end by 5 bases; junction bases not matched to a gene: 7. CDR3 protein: CASSARGGRETQYF. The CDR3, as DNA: TGTGCCAGCAGCGCCCGGGGGGGGCGGGAGACCCAGTACTTC.

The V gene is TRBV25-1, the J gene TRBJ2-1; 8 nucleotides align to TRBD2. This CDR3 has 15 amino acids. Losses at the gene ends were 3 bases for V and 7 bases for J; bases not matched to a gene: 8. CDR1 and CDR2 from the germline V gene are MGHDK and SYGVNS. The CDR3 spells CASSEPGGGKNEQFF. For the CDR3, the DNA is TGTGCCAGCAGTGAGCCCGGCGGGGGGAAAAATGAGCAGTTCTTC.

The CDR3 DNA sequence: TGTGCCTGGAGCACAACAGAATATCCACCTGGAAACACCATATATTTT. Its translation is CAWSTTEYPPGNTIYF. The V call is TRBV30, the J call TRBJ1-3, with D hard to call. V lost 3 bases and J 2 bases, leaving 17 bases between the germline ends. This CDR3 comprises 16 residues. Per germline, CDR1 GTSNPN and CDR2 SVGIG (reference sequence).

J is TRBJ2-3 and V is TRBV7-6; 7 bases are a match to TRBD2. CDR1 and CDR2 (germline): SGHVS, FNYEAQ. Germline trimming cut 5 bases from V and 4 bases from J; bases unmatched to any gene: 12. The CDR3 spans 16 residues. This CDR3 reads CASSPQVGGPADTQYF. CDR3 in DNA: TGTGCCAGCAGCCCCCAGGTGGGAGGGCCCGCAGATACGCAGTATTTT.

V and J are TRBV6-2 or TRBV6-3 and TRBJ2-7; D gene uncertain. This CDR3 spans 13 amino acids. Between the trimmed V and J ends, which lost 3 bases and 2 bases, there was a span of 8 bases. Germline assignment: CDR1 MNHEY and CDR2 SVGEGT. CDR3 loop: CASSYSRTYEQYF. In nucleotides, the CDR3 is TGTGCCAGCAGTTATAGCCGGACCTACGAGCAGTACTTC.

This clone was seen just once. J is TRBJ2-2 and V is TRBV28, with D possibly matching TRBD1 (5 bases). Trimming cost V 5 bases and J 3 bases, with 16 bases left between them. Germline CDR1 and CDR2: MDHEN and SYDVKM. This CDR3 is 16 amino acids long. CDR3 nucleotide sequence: TGTGCCAGCAGTCCCGAAATAGACAGCTACACCGGGGAGCTGTTTTTT. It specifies CASSPEIDSYTGELFF.

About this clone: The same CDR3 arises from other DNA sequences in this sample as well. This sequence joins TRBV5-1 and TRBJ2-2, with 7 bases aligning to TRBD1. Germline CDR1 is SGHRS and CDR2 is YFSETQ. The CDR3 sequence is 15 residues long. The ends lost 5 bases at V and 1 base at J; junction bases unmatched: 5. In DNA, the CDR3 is TGCGCCAGCAGTCCCGGGACAGTGAACACCGGGGAGCTGTTTTTT. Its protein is CASSPGTVNTGELFF.

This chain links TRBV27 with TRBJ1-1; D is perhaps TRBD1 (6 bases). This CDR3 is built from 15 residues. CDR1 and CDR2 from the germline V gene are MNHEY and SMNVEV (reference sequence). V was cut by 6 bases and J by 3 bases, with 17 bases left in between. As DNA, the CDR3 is TGTGCCAGCAGGCTGGACAGCCTCTCTTACACTGAAGCTTTCTTT. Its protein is CASRLDSLSYTEAFF.

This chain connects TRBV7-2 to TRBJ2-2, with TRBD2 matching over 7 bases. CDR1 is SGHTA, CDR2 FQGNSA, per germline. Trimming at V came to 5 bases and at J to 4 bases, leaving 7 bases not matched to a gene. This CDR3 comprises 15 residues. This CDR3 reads CASSPRGGGTGELFF. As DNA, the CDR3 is TGTGCCAGCAGCCCGCGTGGGGGGGGCACCGGGGAGCTGTTTTTT.

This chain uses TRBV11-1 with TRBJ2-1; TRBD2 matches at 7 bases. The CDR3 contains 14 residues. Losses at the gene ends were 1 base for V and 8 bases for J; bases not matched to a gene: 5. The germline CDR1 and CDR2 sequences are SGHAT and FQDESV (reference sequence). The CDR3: CASSLGGSLYEQFF. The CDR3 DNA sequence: TGTGCCAGCAGCTTAGGCGGGAGTCTTTATGAGCAGTTCTTC.

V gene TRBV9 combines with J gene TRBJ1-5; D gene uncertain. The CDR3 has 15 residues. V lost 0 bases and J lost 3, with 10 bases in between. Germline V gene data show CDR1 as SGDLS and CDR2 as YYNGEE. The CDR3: CASSVAGLVNQPQHF. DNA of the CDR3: TGTGCCAGCAGCGTAGCGGGGTTGGTCAATCAGCCCCAGCATTTT.

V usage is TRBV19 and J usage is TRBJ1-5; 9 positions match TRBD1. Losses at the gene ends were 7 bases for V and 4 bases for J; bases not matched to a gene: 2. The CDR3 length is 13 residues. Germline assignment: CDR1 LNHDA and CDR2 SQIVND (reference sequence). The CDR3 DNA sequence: TGTGCCAGTAAAGACAGGGGGAATCAGCCCCAGCATTTT. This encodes CASKDRGNQPQHF.

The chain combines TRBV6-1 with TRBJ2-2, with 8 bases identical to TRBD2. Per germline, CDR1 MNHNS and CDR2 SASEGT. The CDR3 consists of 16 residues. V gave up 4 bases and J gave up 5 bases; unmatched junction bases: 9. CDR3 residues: CASSGASGGRTGELFF. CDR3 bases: TGTGCCAGCAGTGGGGCAAGCGGGGGTCGGACCGGGGAGCTGTTTTTT.

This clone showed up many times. The CDR3 protein is CASRGTGVVGTGELFF. CDR3 nucleotides: TGTGCCAGCAGGGGAACAGGGGTAGTTGGCACCGGGGAGCTGTTTTTT. V gene TRBV27 combines with J gene TRBJ2-2; TRBD1 aligns across 7 bases. With V trimmed by 6 bases and J by 4 bases, 11 bases remained unmatched. CDR1 is MNHEY and CDR2 is SMNVEV in the germline V gene (reference sequence). The CDR3 sequence is 16 residues long.

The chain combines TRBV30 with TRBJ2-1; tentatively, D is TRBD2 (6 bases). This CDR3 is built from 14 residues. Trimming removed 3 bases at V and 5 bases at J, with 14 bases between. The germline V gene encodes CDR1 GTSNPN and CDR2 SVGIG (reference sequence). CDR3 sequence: CAWRGRGSNNEQFF. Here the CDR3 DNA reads TGTGCCTGGAGGGGTCGGGGGAGCAACAATGAGCAGTTCTTC.

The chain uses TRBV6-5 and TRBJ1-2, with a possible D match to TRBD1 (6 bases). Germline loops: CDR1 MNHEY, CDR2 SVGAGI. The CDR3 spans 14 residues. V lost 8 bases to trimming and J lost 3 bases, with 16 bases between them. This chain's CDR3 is CASSISGVDYGYTF. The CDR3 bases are TGTGCCAGCTCCATCTCAGGGGTCGACTATGGCTACACCTTC.

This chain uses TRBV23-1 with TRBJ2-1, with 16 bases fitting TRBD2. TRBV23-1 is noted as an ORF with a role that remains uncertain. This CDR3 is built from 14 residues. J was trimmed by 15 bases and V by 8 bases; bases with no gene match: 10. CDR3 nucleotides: TGCGCCAGCGGTCGTCCCGGGACTAGCGGGAGGGGGTTCTTC. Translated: CASGRPGTSGRGFF.

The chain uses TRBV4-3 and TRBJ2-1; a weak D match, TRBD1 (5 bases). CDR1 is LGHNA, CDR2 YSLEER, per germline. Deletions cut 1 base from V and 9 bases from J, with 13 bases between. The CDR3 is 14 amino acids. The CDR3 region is CASSQVSGRGEQFF. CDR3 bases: TGCGCCAGCAGCCAAGTTTCAGGGCGAGGTGAGCAGTTCTTC.

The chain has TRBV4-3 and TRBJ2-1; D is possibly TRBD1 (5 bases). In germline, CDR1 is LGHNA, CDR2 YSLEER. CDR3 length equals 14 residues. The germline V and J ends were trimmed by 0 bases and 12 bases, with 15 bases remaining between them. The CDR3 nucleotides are TGCGCCAGCAGCCAAGATTTTGTCAGGGTGGCGCAGTTCTTC. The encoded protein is CASSQDFVRVAQFF.